The 18 T cell receptor beta chains below were found in one sample sequenced in a study of brain T cells in children with intractable seizures. Assay used: immunoSEQ multiplex PCR; TCRdb lists only in-frame clones, some missing. The sample carries approximately 44,000 clones, 80% to 95% recorded once. Material: peripheral blood, obtained at surgery. All receptors come from a girl aged 2 to 9 with tuberous sclerosis and intractable seizures.

The chain has TRBV19 and TRBJ1-1; 7 nucleotides match TRBD1. V lost 5 bases, J lost 2 bases, and 2 bases stayed unmatched. Germline lookup yields CDR1 LNHDA and CDR2 SQIVND (reference sequence). This CDR3 comprises 13 residues. CDR3 DNA: TGTGCCAGTAGTCAGGGGGGAAACACTGAAGCTTTCTTT. Encoded protein: CASSQGGNTEAFF.

J is TRBJ1-2 and V is TRBV19; the D is unclear. The germline gives CDR1 LNHDA, CDR2 SQIVND (reference sequence). There are 14 residues in the CDR3. V lost 5 bases and J 4 bases, leaving 14 bases between the germline ends. The CDR3 coding sequence is TGTGCCAGTAGTGCCCGTGACGGGTTCTATGGCTACACCTTC. Translation gives CASSARDGFYGYTF. Variable domain in full (rest from reference TRBV19 and TRBJ1-2): DGGITQSPKYLFRKEGQNVTLSCEQNLNHDAMYWYRQDPGQGLRLIYYSQIVNDFQKGDIAEGYSVSREKKESFPLTVTSAQKNPTAFYLCASSARDGFYGYTFGSGTRLTVV.

V and J are TRBV25-1 and TRBJ1-6; 7 bases agree with TRBD1. CDR3 length: 15 residues. Germline CDR1 and CDR2: MGHDK and SYGVNS. V gave up 6 bases and J gave up 5 bases; unmatched junction bases: 7. Here the CDR3 DNA reads TGTGCCAGCAGGTCTACAGGGGTTAATAATTCACCCCTCCACTTT. This gives the protein CASRSTGVNNSPLHF.

This chain uses TRBV4-2 with TRBJ2-3; the D gene could be TRBD1 or TRBD2 (5 bases each). Germline assignment: CDR1 LGHNA and CDR2 YNFKEQ. The CDR3 sequence is 16 residues long. V dropped 2 bases and J dropped 4 bases, with 16 bases sitting between them. The CDR3 spells CASSQSDRTGPDTQYF. In DNA, the CDR3 is TGTGCCAGCAGCCAATCTGATAGGACGGGACCAGATACGCAGTATTTT.

V and J are TRBV6-6 and TRBJ2-2, with TRBD2 as a possible D gene (6 bases). Germline-derived CDR1 and CDR2 are MNHNY and SVGAGI (reference sequence). The V gene lost 6 bases and the J gene lost 0 bases, with 14 bases spanning the gap. This CDR3 is built from 16 residues. Here the CDR3 reads CASRLGLDANTGELFF. Written as DNA, the CDR3 is TGTGCCAGCAGATTGGGACTTGACGCGAACACCGGGGAGCTGTTTTTT.

V and J are TRBV19 and TRBJ1-1; D gene uncertain. The CDR3 extends over 12 amino acids. Germline CDR1 is LNHDA and CDR2 is SQIVND (reference sequence). Trimming took off 8 bases at V and 2 bases at J, with 9 bases between the two ends. The CDR3 region is CASLEGNTEAFF. The CDR3 DNA reads as TGTGCCAGTTTGGAGGGAAACACTGAAGCTTTCTTT. The full variable domain, with the rest looked up from reference TRBV19 and TRBJ1-1, is DGGITQSPKYLFRKEGQNVTLSCEQNLNHDAMYWYRQDPGQGLRLIYYSQIVNDFQKGDIAEGYSVSREKKESFPLTVTSAQKNPTAFYLCASLEGNTEAFFGQGTRLTVV.

The chain links TRBV30 to TRBJ2-1; 8 positions agree with TRBD2. Germline V gene lookup returns CDR1 GTSNPN and CDR2 SVGIG (reference sequence). The CDR3 length is 15 residues. Germline trimming cut 0 bases from V and 4 bases from J; bases unmatched to any gene: 5. CDR3 sequence (DNA): TGTGCCTGGAGTGTAGGCGGGGGGTTTTACAATGAGCAGTTCTTC. Residues: CAWSVGGGFYNEQFF.

The V and J genes are TRBV19 and TRBJ1-1; the match to TRBD1 covers 9 bases. This CDR3 is 13 amino acids long. The germline V gene encodes CDR1 LNHDA and CDR2 SQIVND (reference sequence). J was trimmed by 3 bases and V by 9 bases; bases with no gene match: 5. CDR3 amino acids: CASTTGGDTEAFF. The CDR3 nucleotides are TGTGCCAGCACGACAGGGGGGGACACTGAAGCTTTCTTT.

The gene calls are TRBV12-3 or TRBV12-4 and TRBJ1-2; D gene ambiguous. The V gene lost 3 bases and the J gene lost 11 bases, with 13 bases spanning the gap. The CDR3 totals 12 residues. Here the CDR3 DNA reads TGTGCCAGCAGTTTTAGAGGCCTGGAGTACACCTTC. Amino acid sequence: CASSFRGLEYTF.

The rearrangement joins TRBV10-3 to TRBJ2-7; a weak D match, TRBD2 (7 bases). The CDR3 runs 12 residues. The germline V gene has CDR1 ENHRY and CDR2 SYGVKD. V lost 6 bases, J lost 6 bases, and 12 bases lay in between. The CDR3, as DNA: TGTGCCATCAGCGGGGGGCCCCGCGAGCAGTACTTC. Translating it yields CAISGGPREQYF.

Only a few counts were recorded for this clone. V is TRBV6-2 or TRBV6-3 and J is TRBJ1-1; D not certain. Germline values: CDR1 MNHEY, CDR2 SVGEGT. Trimming removed 5 bases from V and 1 base from J, with 5 bases in between. The CDR3 totals 12 residues. CDR3 residues: CASSTRNTEAFF. The CDR3 DNA sequence: TGTGCCAGCAGTACCAGGAACACTGAAGCTTTCTTT.

V gene TRBV27 combines with J gene TRBJ1-1; 7 nucleotides align to TRBD1. After removal of 3 bases from V and 8 bases from J, the junction contained 6 bases not matched to a gene. This CDR3 is 13 amino acids long. Germline V gene data show CDR1 as MNHEY and CDR2 as SMNVEV (reference sequence). This CDR3 is CASSFLDRVEAFF. CDR3 DNA: TGTGCCAGCAGTTTCCTTGACAGGGTGGAAGCTTTCTTT.

The rearrangement links TRBV7-2 to TRBJ1-1; D is possibly TRBD1 (6 bases). Trimming took off 6 bases at V and 3 bases at J, with 20 bases between the two ends. The length of the CDR3 is 16 residues. The V gene's germline CDR1 is SGHTA and CDR2 FQGNSA. Written as DNA, the CDR3 is TGTGCCAGCAGGCCGGGGGGCGTGGGAGTGGACACTGAAGCTTTCTTT. Protein product: CASRPGGVGVDTEAFF.

This rearrangement joins TRBV5-1 to TRBJ1-1; no firm D call. CDR1 is SGHRS and CDR2 is YFSETQ in the germline V gene. Trimming left V 2 bases short and J 3 bases short, with 8 bases between. The CDR3 is 13 residues long. CDR3 sequence reads: CASSLWGDTEAFF. The CDR3 DNA is TGCGCCAGCAGCTTATGGGGAGACACTGAAGCTTTCTTT. Drawing the rest from reference TRBV5-1 and TRBJ1-1, the complete variable domain is KAGVTQTPRYLIKTRGQQVTLSCSPISGHRSVSWYQQTPGQGLQFLFEYFSETQRNKGNFPGRFSGRQFSNSRSEMNVSTLELGDSALYLCASSLWGDTEAFFGQGTRLTVV.

This rearrangement joins TRBV29-1 to TRBJ2-1; 9 bases line up with TRBD2. V was clipped by 3 bases and J by 0 bases; unmatched bases: 9. Per the germline V gene, CDR1 is SQVTM and CDR2 is ANQGSEA. This CDR3 has 17 residues. CDR3 nucleotides: TGCAGCGTTGATGGCAGCGGGGGGATGAGCTCCTACAATGAGCAGTTCTTC. It is translated as CSVDGSGGMSSYNEQFF.

The chain recombines TRBV2 with TRBJ1-2, with 10 positions matching TRBD1. The J segment lost 7 bases and the V segment lost 6 bases, leaving 8 bases of the junction unmatched. The germline CDR1 and CDR2 sequences are SNHLY and FYNNEI. The CDR3 is made up of 14 amino acids. The CDR3 region is CASSPRQGASGYTF. CDR3 coding DNA: TGTGCCAGCAGCCCTAGACAGGGGGCAAGTGGCTACACCTTC.

The chain carries TRBV4-2 and TRBJ2-5; no definite D call. CDR1 and CDR2 from the germline V gene are LGHNA and YNFKEQ. Trimming removed 0 bases at V and 2 bases at J, with 19 bases between. The CDR3 length is 18 residues. The CDR3 nucleotides are TGTGCCAGCAGCCAAGACCTGGCAGTGAGTGGCCTACAAGAGACCCAGTACTTC. Translation: CASSQDLAVSGLQETQYF.

The chain couples TRBV11-2 to TRBJ2-3, with 10 bases that match TRBD2. The CDR3 runs to 15 residues. V lost 5 bases, J lost 5 bases, and 7 bases stayed unmatched. Germline CDR1 is SGHAT and CDR2 is FQNNGV. CDR3 in amino acids: CASSLSGGAGDTQYF. The CDR3 DNA sequence: TGTGCCAGCAGCCTAAGCGGGGGGGCCGGAGATACGCAGTATTTT.